One and the same sample provided the 15 T cell receptor beta chains below, sequenced in a study of shared clonotypes between healthy human individuals. The method was immunoSEQ multiplex PCR; TCRdb's version includes in-frame clones alone and lacks a portion of them. Of over 800,000 clones in the sample, 80% to 95% were seen once. CD45RO-negative, CCR7-selected cells formed the naive CD8 fraction, which excluded terminally differentiated effector memory CD45RA+ cells. The sample comprised naive CD8+ T cells sorted from blood. The receptors derive from a man aged 30-40 years in good health.

J is TRBJ1-1 and V is TRBV29-1; D is unresolved. Germline CDR1 and CDR2: SQVTM and ANQGSEA. V lost 4 bases, J lost 2 bases, and 5 bases lay in between. CDR3 size: 11 residues. This CDR3 reads CSVGVNTEAFF. For the CDR3, the DNA is TGCAGCGTTGGGGTAAACACTGAAGCTTTCTTT.

The chain is built from TRBV30 and TRBJ2-3; 7 bases are shared with TRBD1. The ends lost 5 bases at V and 4 bases at J; junction bases unmatched: 3. The germline gives CDR1 GTSNPN, CDR2 SVGIG (reference sequence). The CDR3 length is 12 residues. The CDR3 loop reads CAWATGADTQYF. The CDR3 DNA follows: TGTGCCTGGGCTACAGGGGCAGATACGCAGTATTTT.

The chain employs TRBV5-4 and TRBJ2-7; 7 positions agree with TRBD2. This CDR3 has 16 residues. V dropped 4 bases and J dropped 3; count of bases not matched to a gene: 13. Germline CDR1 is SGHNT and CDR2 is YYREEE (reference sequence). CDR3 amino acids: CASSLTLAATGYEQYF. DNA for the CDR3: TGTGCCAGCAGCCTGACCCTAGCGGCAACTGGCTACGAGCAGTACTTC. Together with reference TRBV5-4 and TRBJ2-7, the CDR3 gives the full variable domain: ETGVTQSPTHLIKTRGQQVTLRCSSQSGHNTVSWYQQALGQGPQFIFQYYREEENGRGNFPPRFSGLQFPNYSSELNVNALELDDSALYLCASSLTLAATGYEQYFGPGTRLTVT.

The CDR3 DNA follows: TGTGCCAGCAGCTTAGCGACGGGTCCGGAGACAGGGGTCACAGATACGCAGTATTTT. Amino acids: CASSLATGPETGVTDTQYF. This rearrangement joins TRBV7-8 to TRBJ2-3; 8 nucleotides match TRBD1. The germline gives CDR1 SGHVS, CDR2 FQNEAQ. The CDR3 totals 19 residues. V was pared by 0 bases and J by 2 bases, with 13 bases of the junction left unmatched.

J is TRBJ2-7 and V is TRBV19, with 10 bases aligning to TRBD1. CDR1 and CDR2 from the germline V gene are LNHDA and SQIVND (reference sequence). V was pared by 4 bases and J by 4 bases, with 4 bases of the junction left unmatched. This CDR3 is built from 14 residues. The CDR3 region is CASSTGTGVYEQYF. For the CDR3, the DNA is TGTGCCAGTAGTACCGGGACAGGGGTGTACGAGCAGTACTTC.

The CDR3 reads CASSLKGGGMNEQFF. The CDR3 nucleotides read TGTGCCAGCAGCTTAAAGGGGGGAGGAATGAATGAGCAGTTCTTC. The chain employs TRBV7-9 and TRBJ2-1; D tentatively fits TRBD1 or TRBD2 (6 bases each). The V end was cut by 2 bases, the J end by 7 bases, with 15 bases between. This CDR3 has 15 residues. Per the germline V gene, CDR1 is SEHNR and CDR2 is FQNEAQ (reference sequence).

This chain links TRBV6-6 with TRBJ2-7, with D uncertain. V was pared by 5 bases and J by 7 bases, with 12 bases between. Germline V gene lookup returns CDR1 MNHNY and CDR2 SVGAGI (reference sequence). This CDR3 is built from 12 residues. CDR3: CASSLPSREQYF. The CDR3 DNA is TGTGCCAGCAGTCTCCCGAGTCGTGAGCAGTACTTC.

The chain couples TRBV5-1 to TRBJ2-1; TRBD2 matches 13 bases. Germline V gene lookup returns CDR1 SGHRS and CDR2 YFSETQ. The CDR3 covers 18 residues. The V segment lost 0 bases and the J segment 0 bases; nucleotides outside the gene matches: 3. CDR3 sequence: CASSLVTSGRSSYNEQFF. The CDR3 nucleotides are TGCGCCAGCAGCTTGGTGACTAGCGGGAGGAGCTCCTACAATGAGCAGTTCTTC.

The rearrangement uses TRBV28 and TRBJ1-5; D is ambiguous. The germline V gene encodes CDR1 MDHEN and CDR2 SYDVKM. CDR3 length: 14 residues. Trimming took 4 bases from V and 3 from J, leaving 10 bases between them. The CDR3 bases are TGTGCCAGCAGTTCACTACGGAACAATCAGCCCCAGCATTTT. Translated: CASSSLRNNQPQHF.

To note about this clone: Other DNA sequences in the same sample also yield this CDR3. The chain uses TRBV29-1 and TRBJ2-5, with 8 bases identical to TRBD2. The CDR3 loop spans 11 amino acids. V shed 6 bases and J 5 bases; nucleotides not matched to a gene: 2. Germline lookup yields CDR1 SQVTM and CDR2 ANQGSEA. The CDR3 bases are TGCAGCGTCGGCGGGAGGGAGACCCAGTACTTC. This sequence encodes CSVGGRETQYF.

This chain links TRBV7-2 with TRBJ2-1; 14 bases fit TRBD2. Germline CDR1 reads SGHTA; CDR2 reads FQGNSA. The CDR3 totals 16 residues. The V and J ends lost 1 base and 7 bases, in that order; junction bases with no gene match: 3. In nucleotides, the CDR3 is TGTGCCAGCAGCTTAGAGGGACTAGCGGGAGTTAATGAGCAGTTCTTC. It is translated as CASSLEGLAGVNEQFF.

The CDR3 sequence: CASSQGTGVNEKLFF. For the CDR3, the DNA is TGCGCCAGCAGCCAAGGGACAGGGGTTAATGAAAAACTGTTTTTT. The chain carries TRBV4-3 and TRBJ1-4, with 9 nucleotides matching TRBD1. This CDR3 comprises 15 residues. From germline, CDR1 is LGHNA and CDR2 YSLEER. Trimming removed 1 base from V and 4 bases from J; junction bases left unmatched: 1.

This CDR3 is CAWSPGGDYGYTF. CDR3 DNA sequence: TGTGCCTGGAGCCCCGGGGGGGACTATGGCTACACCTTC. The chain has TRBV30 and TRBJ1-2, with D possibly TRBD1 on 5 matching bases. The germline gives CDR1 GTSNPN, CDR2 SVGIG (reference sequence). The CDR3 sequence is 13 residues long. V lost 3 bases to trimming and J lost 3 bases, with 11 bases between them.

This sequence joins TRBV7-9 and TRBJ2-5; 8 bases are shared with TRBD2. With 5 bases clipped from V and 4 bases from J, the junction kept 21 bases outside the gene matches. Germline V CDR1 and CDR2: SEHNR, FQNEAQ (reference sequence). The CDR3 is made up of 19 amino acids. The CDR3 here is CASSTTLLRTSGSGETQYF. The CDR3 DNA is TGTGCCAGCAGCACCACGCTCCTTAGGACGAGCGGGAGCGGAGAGACCCAGTACTTC.

This clone was counted a single time. The chain employs TRBV7-8 and TRBJ2-3; D is unresolved. The CDR3 extends over 13 amino acids. Germline V CDR1 and CDR2: SGHVS, FQNEAQ. Trimming cost V 4 bases and J 5 bases, with 10 bases left between them. As DNA, the CDR3 is TGTGCCAGCAGCTCCCAACGAGTAGATACGCAGTATTTT. This translates into CASSSQRVDTQYF.